This T cell receptor (beta chain) is from a study of blood T cells in healthy people across ages. Study-wide results and caveats: In these data, TCR beta diversity tracked strongly with naive T cell percentage. Diversity was estimated from one million T cells, and these estimates were considered underestimates.

Sample-barcoded 5' priming and a J-beta primer mix drove a second PCR of about 6 to 12 cycles. The yield of each sample was at least 2.5 million CDR3-containing paired-end reads. From the 5' RACE reads, TCRdb called clonotypes with MiXCR, one entry per CDR3 protein. The repertoire consists of 700,000 to 900,000 distinct CDR3 sequences, with around a quarter occurring once and the leading ten covering about 3%. Germline V lookup: CDR1 KGHSH, CDR2 LQKENI. This CDR3 has 14 residues. V lost 2 bases, J lost 4 bases, and 11 bases lay in between. This clonotype occurred a few times. Its specificity is unknown. This same sample was also part of a study on T cells of mothers and their children.

The genes are TRBV18 and TRBJ1-1; D call uncertain. Sequenced sample: blood. The sequence was obtained from a boy aged 5-17 years in good health. The CDR3 reads CASSPELLRTEAFF. In DNA form, the CDR3 reads TGTGCCAGCTCACCAGAACTTCTGCGCACTGAAGCTTTCTTT.